This T cell receptor (beta chain) was observed in a study of blood T cell repertoires in COVID-19. For the study at large: The origin of the acute and convalescent COVID-19 samples was the United States, Italy and Spain. T cells, B-cell-depleted T cells, or PBMCs supplied cDNA or gDNA.

Per the study methods: Amplification of reference gene primers was used by the study to estimate nucleated cell counts. Profiled with immunoSEQ multiplex PCR; TCRdb holds only in-frame clones, not every one. V, J and clone size reflect that table, while D and trimming were determined from the DNA. The top ten clones hold around 2.2% of a sample with around 280,000 clones, about nine tenths of them seen once. Sequences were obtained from peripheral blood. The source is a woman aged 45-60 years who had recovered from COVID-19.

CDR3: CASSLAAGVPYEQYF. Here the CDR3 DNA reads TGTGCCAGCAGTTTGGCGGCGGGGGTCCCCTACGAGCAGTACTTC. The chain joins TRBV27 to TRBJ2-7; TRBD2 matches at 7 bases. Germline trimming cut 3 bases from V and 2 bases from J; bases unmatched to any gene: 7. Per germline, CDR1 MNHEY and CDR2 SMNVEV (reference sequence). This CDR3 contains 15 residues.